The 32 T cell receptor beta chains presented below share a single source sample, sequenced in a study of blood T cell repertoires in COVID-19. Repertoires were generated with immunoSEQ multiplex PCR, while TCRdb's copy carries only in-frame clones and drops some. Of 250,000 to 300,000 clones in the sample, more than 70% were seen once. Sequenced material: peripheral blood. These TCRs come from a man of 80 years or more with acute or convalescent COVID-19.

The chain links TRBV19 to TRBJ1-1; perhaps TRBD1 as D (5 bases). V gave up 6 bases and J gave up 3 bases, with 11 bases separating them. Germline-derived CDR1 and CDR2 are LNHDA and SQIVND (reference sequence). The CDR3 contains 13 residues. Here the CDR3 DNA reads TGTGCCAGTAGCCAGGGAGGCTACACTGAAGCTTTCTTT. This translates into CASSQGGYTEAFF.

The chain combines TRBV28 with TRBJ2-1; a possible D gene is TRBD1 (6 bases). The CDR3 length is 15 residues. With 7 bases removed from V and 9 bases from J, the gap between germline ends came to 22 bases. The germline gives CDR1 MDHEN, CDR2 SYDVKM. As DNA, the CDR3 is TGTGCCAGCACCACCTCAGGACAGCTATTGGGTGAGCAGTTCTTC. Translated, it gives CASTTSGQLLGEQFF.

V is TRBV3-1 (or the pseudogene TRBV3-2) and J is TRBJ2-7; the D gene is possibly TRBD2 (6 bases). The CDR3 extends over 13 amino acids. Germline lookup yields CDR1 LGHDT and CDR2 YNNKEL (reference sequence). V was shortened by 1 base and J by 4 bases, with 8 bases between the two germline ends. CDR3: CASSQAGVYEQYF. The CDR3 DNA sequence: TGTGCCAGCAGCCAAGCGGGAGTTTACGAGCAGTACTTC.

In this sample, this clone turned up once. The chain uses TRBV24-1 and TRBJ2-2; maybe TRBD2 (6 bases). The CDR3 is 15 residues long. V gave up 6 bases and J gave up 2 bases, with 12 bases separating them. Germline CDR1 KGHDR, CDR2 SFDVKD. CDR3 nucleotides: TGTGCCACCAGTCGCGGAGGGATCAACACCGGGGAGCTGTTTTTT. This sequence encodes CATSRGGINTGELFF.

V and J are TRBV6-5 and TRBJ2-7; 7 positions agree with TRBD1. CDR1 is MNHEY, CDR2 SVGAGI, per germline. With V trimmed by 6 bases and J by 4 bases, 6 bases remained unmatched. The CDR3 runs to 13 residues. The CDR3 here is CASSKPGQYEQYF. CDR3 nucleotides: TGTGCCAGCAGCAAACCGGGACAGTACGAGCAGTACTTC.

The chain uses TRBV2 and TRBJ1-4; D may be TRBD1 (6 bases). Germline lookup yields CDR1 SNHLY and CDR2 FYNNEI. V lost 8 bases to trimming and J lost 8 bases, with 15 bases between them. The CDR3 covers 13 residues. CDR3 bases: TGTGCCAGCCAAAGGGGGTCCGAGGAAAAACTGTTTTTT. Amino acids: CASQRGSEEKLFF.

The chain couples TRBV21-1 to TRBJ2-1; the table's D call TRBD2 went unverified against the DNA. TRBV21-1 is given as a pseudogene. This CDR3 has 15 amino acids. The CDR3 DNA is TGTGCCATACCAACTAGCGGGGGGGCCCCCCCGGAGCAGTTCTTC. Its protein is CAIPTSGGAPPEQFF.

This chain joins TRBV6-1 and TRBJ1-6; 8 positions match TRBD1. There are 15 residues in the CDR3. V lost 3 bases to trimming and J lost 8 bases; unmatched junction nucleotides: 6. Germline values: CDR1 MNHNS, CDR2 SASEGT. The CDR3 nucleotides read TGTGCCAGCAGTGATGGACAGGGTCTTCATTCACCCCTCCACTTT. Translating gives CASSDGQGLHSPLHF.

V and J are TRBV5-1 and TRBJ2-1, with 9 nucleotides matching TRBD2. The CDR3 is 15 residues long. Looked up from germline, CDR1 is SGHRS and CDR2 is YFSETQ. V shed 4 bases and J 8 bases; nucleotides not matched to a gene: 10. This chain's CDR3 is CASSDPGLASDEQFF. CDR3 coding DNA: TGCGCCAGCAGCGACCCGGGACTAGCAAGCGATGAGCAGTTCTTC.

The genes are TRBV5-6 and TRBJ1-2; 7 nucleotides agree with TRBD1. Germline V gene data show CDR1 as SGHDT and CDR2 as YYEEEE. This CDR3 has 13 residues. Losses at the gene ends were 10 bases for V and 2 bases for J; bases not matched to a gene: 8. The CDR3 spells CAPRTGPNYGYTF. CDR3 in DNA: TGTGCCCCCCGGACAGGCCCAAACTATGGCTACACCTTC.

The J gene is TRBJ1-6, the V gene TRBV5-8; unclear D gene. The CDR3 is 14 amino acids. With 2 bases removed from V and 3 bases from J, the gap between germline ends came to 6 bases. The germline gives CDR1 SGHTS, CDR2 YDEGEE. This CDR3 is CASSFSNYNSPLHF. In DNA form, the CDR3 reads TGTGCCAGCAGCTTTTCTAACTATAATTCACCCCTCCACTTT.

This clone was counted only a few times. CDR3: CASSFSDRGTEAFF. CDR3 bases: TGTGCCAGCAGCTTTTCCGACAGGGGCACTGAAGCTTTCTTT. The chain recombines TRBV7-3 with TRBJ1-1, with 8 bases aligning to TRBD1. In germline, CDR1 is SGHTA, CDR2 FQGTGA. The ends lost 3 bases at V and 4 bases at J; junction bases unmatched: 4. CDR3 length: 14 residues.

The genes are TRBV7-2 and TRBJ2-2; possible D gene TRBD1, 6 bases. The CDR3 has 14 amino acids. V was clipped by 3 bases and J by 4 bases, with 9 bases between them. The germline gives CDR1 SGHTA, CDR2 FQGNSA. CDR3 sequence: CASSLRQATGELFF. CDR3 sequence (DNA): TGTGCCAGCAGCTTGAGACAGGCCACCGGGGAGCTGTTTTTT. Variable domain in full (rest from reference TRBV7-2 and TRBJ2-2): GAGVSQSPSNKVTEKGKDVELRCDPISGHTALYWYRQSLGQGLEFLIYFQGNSAPDKSGLPSDRFSAERTGGSVSTLTIQRTQQEDSAVYLCASSLRQATGELFFGEGSRLTVL.

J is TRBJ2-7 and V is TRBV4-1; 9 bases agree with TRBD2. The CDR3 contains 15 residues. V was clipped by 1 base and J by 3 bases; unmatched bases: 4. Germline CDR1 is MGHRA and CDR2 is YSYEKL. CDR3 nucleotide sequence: TGCGCCAGCAGCCAAGCGGGGACTAGCATCTACGAGCAGTACTTC. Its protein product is CASSQAGTSIYEQYF.

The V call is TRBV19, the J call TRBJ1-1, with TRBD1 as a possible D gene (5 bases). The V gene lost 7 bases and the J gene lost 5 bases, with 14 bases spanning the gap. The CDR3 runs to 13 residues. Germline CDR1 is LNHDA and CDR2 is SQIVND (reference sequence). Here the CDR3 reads CASKNQGGTEAFF. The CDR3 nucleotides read TGTGCCAGTAAGAATCAGGGAGGGACTGAAGCTTTCTTT.

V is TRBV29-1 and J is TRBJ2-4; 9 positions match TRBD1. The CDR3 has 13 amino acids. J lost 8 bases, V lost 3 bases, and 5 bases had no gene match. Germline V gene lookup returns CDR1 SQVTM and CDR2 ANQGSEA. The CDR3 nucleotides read TGCAGCGTTGATGGGACAGGGACAGACATTCAGTACTTC. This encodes CSVDGTGTDIQYF.

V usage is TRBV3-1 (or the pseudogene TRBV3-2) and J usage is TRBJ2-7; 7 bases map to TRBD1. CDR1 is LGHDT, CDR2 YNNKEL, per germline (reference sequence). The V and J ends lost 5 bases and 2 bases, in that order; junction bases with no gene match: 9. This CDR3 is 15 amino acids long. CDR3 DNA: TGTGCCAGCAGCTTAAGTATCCAGGGGGCCTACGAGCAGTACTTC. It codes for CASSLSIQGAYEQYF.

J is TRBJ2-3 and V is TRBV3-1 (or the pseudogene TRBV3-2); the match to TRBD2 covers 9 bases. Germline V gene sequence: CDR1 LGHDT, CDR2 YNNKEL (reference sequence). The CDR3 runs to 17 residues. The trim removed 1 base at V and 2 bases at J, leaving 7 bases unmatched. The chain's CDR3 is CASSQAPERGDTDTQYF. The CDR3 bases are TGTGCCAGCAGCCAAGCCCCAGAGCGGGGGGACACAGATACGCAGTATTTT.

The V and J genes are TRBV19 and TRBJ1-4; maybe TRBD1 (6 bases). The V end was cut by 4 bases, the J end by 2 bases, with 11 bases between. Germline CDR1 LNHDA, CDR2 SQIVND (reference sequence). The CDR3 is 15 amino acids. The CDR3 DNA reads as TGTGCCAGTAGTACCAGAACAGGGACTAATGAAAAACTGTTTTTT. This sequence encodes CASSTRTGTNEKLFF.

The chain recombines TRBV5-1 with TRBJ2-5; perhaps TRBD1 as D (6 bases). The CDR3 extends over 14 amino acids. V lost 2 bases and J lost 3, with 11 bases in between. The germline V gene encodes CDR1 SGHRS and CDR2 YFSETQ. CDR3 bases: TGCGCCAGCAGCTTCGGGACACTAAAAGAGACCCAGTACTTC. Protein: CASSFGTLKETQYF.

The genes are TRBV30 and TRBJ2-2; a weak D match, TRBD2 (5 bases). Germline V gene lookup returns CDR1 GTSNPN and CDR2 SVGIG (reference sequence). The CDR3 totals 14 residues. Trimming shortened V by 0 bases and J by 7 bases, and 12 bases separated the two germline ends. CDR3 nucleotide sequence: TGTGCCTGGAGTGTAGGAGGAACCCACGGGGAGCTGTTTTTT. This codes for CAWSVGGTHGELFF.

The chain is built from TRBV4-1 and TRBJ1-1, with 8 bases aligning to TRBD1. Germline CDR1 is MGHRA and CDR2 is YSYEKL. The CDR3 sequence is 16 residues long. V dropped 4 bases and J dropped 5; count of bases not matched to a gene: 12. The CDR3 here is CASSRMQGARATEAFF. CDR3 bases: TGCGCCAGCAGCCGAATGCAGGGGGCAAGGGCAACTGAAGCTTTCTTT.

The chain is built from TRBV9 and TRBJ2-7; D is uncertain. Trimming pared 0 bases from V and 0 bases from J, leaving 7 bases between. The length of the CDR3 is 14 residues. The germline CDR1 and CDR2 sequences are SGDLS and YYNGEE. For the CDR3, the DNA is TGTGCCAGCAGCGTAGGTCCGAGCTCCTACGAGCAGTACTTC. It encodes CASSVGPSSYEQYF.

CDR3 amino acids: CASSQPRRVGGGNTIYF. As DNA, the CDR3 is TGTGCCAGCAGCCAACCCCGTAGAGTAGGCGGTGGAAACACCATATATTTT. The chain joins TRBV3-1 (or the pseudogene TRBV3-2) to TRBJ1-3, with D hard to call. The V end lost 2 bases, the J end lost 3 bases, and 17 bases lay between the germline ends. The CDR3 has 17 amino acids. Germline values: CDR1 LGHDT, CDR2 YNNKEL (reference sequence).

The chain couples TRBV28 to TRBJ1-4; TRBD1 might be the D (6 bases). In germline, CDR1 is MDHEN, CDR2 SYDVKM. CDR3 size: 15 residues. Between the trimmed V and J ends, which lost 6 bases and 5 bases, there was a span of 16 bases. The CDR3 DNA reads TGTGCCAGCAGCCCTGCGGCAGGGGAGAATGAAAAACTGTTTTTT. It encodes CASSPAAGENEKLFF.

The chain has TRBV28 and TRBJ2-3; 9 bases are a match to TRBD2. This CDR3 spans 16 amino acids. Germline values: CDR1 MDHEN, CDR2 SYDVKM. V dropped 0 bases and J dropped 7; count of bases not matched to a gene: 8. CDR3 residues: CASSLWRAGGGYTQYF. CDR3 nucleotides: TGTGCCAGCAGTTTATGGCGAGCGGGGGGCGGATATACGCAGTATTTT.

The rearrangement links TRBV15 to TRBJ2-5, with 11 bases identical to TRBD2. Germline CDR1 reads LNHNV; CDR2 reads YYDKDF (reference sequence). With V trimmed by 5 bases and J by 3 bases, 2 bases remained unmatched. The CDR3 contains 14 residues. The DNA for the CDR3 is TGTGCCACCAGCGGGACTAGCGGAAAAGAGACCCAGTACTTC. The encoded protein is CATSGTSGKETQYF.

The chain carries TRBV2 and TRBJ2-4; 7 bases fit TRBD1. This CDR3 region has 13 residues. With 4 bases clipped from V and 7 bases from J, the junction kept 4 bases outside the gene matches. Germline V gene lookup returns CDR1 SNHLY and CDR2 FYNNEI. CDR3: CASSGEQGNIQYF. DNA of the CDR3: TGTGCCAGCAGTGGCGAACAGGGGAACATTCAGTACTTC.

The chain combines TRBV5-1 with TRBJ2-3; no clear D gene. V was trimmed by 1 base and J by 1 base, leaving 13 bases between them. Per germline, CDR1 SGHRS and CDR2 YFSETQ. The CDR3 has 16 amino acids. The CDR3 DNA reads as TGCGCCAGCAGCTTGTCCTTAAACTATGGCACAGATACGCAGTATTTT. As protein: CASSLSLNYGTDTQYF.

The CDR3 nucleotides are TGTGCCAGCAACCCCATTGGGACTAGCGGGTTTAAAGAGACCCAGTACTTC. Translating it yields CASNPIGTSGFKETQYF. This chain connects TRBV28 to TRBJ2-5; TRBD2 matches 12 bases. The germline V gene has CDR1 MDHEN and CDR2 SYDVKM. The CDR3 consists of 17 residues. The V gene end was trimmed by 7 bases and the J gene end by 3 bases; junction bases not matched to a gene: 12.

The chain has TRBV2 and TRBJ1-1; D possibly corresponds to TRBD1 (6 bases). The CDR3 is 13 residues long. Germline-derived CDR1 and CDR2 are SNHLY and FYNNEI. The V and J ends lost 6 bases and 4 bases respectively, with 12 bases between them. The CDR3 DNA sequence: TGTGCCAGCAGAGGGGGAATGGGCACTGAAGCTTTCTTT. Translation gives CASRGGMGTEAFF. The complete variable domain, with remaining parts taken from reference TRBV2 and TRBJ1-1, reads EPEVTQTPSHQVTQMGQEVILRCVPISNHLYFYWYRQILGQKVEFLVSFYNNEISEKSEIFDDQFSVERPDGSNFTLKIRSTKLEDSAMYFCASRGGMGTEAFFGQGTRLTVV.

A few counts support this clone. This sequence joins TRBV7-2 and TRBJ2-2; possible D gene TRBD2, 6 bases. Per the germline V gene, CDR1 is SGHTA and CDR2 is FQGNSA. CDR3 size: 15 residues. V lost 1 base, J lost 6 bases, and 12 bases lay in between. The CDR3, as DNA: TGTGCCAGCAGCTTAGAAATCGCTAGCGCCGGGGAGCTGTTTTTT. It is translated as CASSLEIASAGELFF.